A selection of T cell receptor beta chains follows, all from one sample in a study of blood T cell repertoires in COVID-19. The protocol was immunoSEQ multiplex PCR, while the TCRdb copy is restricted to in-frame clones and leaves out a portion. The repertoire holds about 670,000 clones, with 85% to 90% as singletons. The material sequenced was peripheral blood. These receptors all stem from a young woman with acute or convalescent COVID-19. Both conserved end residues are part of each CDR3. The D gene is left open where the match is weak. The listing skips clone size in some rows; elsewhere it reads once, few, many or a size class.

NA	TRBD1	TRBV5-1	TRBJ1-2	CASSLAPGTGGFDYGYTF	TGCGCCAGCAGCTTGGCCCCCGGGACAGGGGGCTTTGACTATGGCTACACCTTC
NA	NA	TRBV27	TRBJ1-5	CASSLSTRVWSNQPQHF	TGTGCCAGCAGCCTTAGCACGAGGGTTTGGAGCAATCAGCCCCAGCATTTT
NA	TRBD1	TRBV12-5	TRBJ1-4	CASGLVLRGTVRNEKLFF	TGTGCTAGTGGTTTGGTACTACGGGGGACAGTGAGGAATGAAAAACTGTTTTTT
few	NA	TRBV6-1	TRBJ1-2	CASSEGGGIDGYTF	TGTGCCAGCAGTGAGGGCGGAGGTATCGATGGCTACACCTTC
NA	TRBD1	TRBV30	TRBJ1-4	CACPPALSGGNEKLFF	TGTGCCTGCCCCCCTGCCTTGTCAGGGGGAAATGAAAAACTGTTTTTT
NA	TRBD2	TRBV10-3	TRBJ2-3	CAISESSGGSDTQYF	TGTGCCATCAGTGAGTCTAGCGGGGGGTCAGATACGCAGTATTTT
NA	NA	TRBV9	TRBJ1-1	CASSSNAGYTEAFF	TGTGCCAGCAGCTCAAACGCGGGGTACACTGAAGCTTTCTTT
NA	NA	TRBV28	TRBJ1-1	CAIGRGTEAFF	TGTGCCATCGGGAGGGGCACTGAAGCTTTCTTT
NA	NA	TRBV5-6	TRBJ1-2	CASSLVGGTYYGYTF	TGTGCCAGCAGCTTGGTTGGAGGGACTTACTATGGCTACACCTTC
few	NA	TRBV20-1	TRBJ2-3	CSVKPDTQYF	TGCAGTGTCAAGCCAGATACGCAGTATTTT
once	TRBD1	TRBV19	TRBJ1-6	CASSPRDSYNSPLHF	TGTGCCAGTAGTCCACGGGACAGCTATAATTCACCCCTCCACTTT
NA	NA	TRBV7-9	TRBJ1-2	CASSSDPGGQTGYGYTF	TGTGCCAGCAGCTCAGATCCGGGGGGCCAGACTGGTTATGGCTACACCTTC
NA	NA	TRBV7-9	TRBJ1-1	CASSLEANTEAFF	TGTGCCAGCAGCTTAGAAGCGAACACTGAAGCTTTCTTT
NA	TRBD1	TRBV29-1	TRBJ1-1	CSVWGRQGTEAFF	TGCAGCGTTTGGGGCCGACAGGGCACTGAAGCTTTCTTT
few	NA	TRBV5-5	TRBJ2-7	CASSLGPREEQYF	TGTGCCAGCAGCTTGGGCCCGAGGGAGGAGCAGTACTTC
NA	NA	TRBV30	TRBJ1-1	CAWKFLSGWNTEAFF	TGTGCCTGGAAGTTCTTGTCCGGGTGGAACACTGAAGCTTTCTTT
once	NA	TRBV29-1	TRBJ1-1	CSVEVNPLEAFF	TGCAGCGTTGAAGTGAATCCCCTAGAAGCTTTCTTT
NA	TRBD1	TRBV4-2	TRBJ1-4	CASSPRQGDEKLFF	TGTGCCAGCAGCCCCCGACAGGGGGATGAAAAACTGTTTTTT
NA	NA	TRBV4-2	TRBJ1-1	CASSQDFRGKANTEAFF	TGTGCCAGCAGCCAAGATTTCAGGGGCAAAGCGAACACTGAAGCTTTCTTT
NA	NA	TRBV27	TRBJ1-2	CASRPQVNYGYTF	TGTGCCAGCAGGCCTCAGGTTAACTATGGCTACACCTTC
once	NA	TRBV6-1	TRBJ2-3	CASSEGLRGTDTQYF	TGTGCCAGCAGTGAGGGGTTGCGGGGCACAGATACGCAGTATTTT
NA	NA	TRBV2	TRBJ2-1	CASSEDRVLVLDEQFF	TGTGCCAGCAGTGAAGACAGGGTCCTAGTCCTGGATGAGCAGTTCTTC
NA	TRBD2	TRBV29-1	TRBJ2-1	CSVDSRQRGNEQFF	TGCAGCGTTGATTCCCGGCAGCGGGGCAATGAGCAGTTCTTC
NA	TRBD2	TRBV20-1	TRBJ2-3	CSASAGASYF	TGCAGTGCTTCAGCGGGGGCCTCCTATTTT
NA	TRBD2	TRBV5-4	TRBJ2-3	CASSLPSGGHPDTQYF	TGTGCCAGCAGCTTACCTAGCGGGGGGCACCCAGATACGCAGTATTTT
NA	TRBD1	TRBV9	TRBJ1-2	CASSATGAERGYTF	TGTGCCAGCAGCGCGACAGGGGCAGAGAGGGGCTACACCTTC
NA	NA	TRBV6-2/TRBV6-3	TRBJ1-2	CASSYSDRGRKSYTF	TGTGCCAGCAGTTACTCCGATAGGGGAAGGAAAAGCTACACCTTC
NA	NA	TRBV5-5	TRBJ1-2	CASGGLTNYGYTF	TGTGCCAGCGGGGGACTGACTAACTATGGCTACACCTTC
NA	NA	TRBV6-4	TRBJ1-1	CASSDSQNTEAFF	TGTGCCAGCAGTGACAGCCAAAACACTGAAGCTTTCTTT
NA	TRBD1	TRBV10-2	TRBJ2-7	CASRRGRDRGESYEQYF	TGCGCCAGCAGGAGGGGGAGGGACAGGGGGGAATCCTACGAGCAGTACTTC
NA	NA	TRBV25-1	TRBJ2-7	CASSEEVLGGGYEQYF	TGTGCCAGCAGTGAAGAAGTTTTAGGGGGGGGTTACGAGCAGTACTTC
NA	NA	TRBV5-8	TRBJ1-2	CASSRGEINYGYTF	TGTGCCAGCAGCCGGGGGGAGATTAACTATGGCTACACCTTC
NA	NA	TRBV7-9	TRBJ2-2	CASRWALTGELFF	TGTGCCAGCAGATGGGCCCTCACCGGGGAGCTGTTTTTT
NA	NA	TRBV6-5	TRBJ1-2	CASSYQSHYGYTF	TGTGCCAGCAGTTATCAGTCCCACTATGGCTACACCTTC
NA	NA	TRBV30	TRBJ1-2	CAWSRGASNYGYTF	TGTGCCTGGAGCCGGGGGGCCTCTAACTATGGCTACACCTTC
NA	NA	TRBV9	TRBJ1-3	CASSVDPGTSGNTIYF	TGTGCCAGCAGCGTAGATCCGGGAACATCTGGAAACACCATATATTTT
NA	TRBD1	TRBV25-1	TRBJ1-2	CASMDRGRLGYTF	TGTGCCAGCATGGACAGGGGGCGACTGGGCTACACCTTC
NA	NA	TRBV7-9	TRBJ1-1	CASSDPRHDYMNTEAFF	TGTGCCAGCAGCGACCCCCGACACGATTACATGAACACTGAAGCTTTCTTT
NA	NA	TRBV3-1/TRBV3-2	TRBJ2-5	CASSQRQETQYF	TGTGCCAGCAGCCAGAGACAAGAGACCCAGTACTTC
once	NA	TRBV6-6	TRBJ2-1	CASSLLTGEPHNEQFF	TGTGCCAGCAGCCTTTTGACGGGGGAACCGCACAATGAGCAGTTCTTC
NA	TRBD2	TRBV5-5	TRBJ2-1	CASSIAGGLSYNEQFF	TGTGCCAGCAGCATAGCGGGGGGCCTCTCCTACAATGAGCAGTTCTTC
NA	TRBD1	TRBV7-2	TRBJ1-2	CASSSGQGVGYGYTF	TGTGCCAGCAGCTCGGGACAGGGCGTAGGCTATGGCTACACCTTC
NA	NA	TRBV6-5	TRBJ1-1	CASSQGYSEAFF	TGTGCCAGCAGCCAGGGATACTCTGAAGCTTTCTTT
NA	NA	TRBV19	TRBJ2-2	CASSMGLYSRINTGELFF	TGTGCCAGTAGTATGGGACTTTACTCCCGGATTAACACCGGGGAGCTGTTTTTT
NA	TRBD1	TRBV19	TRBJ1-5	CASSLEGAGGQPQHF	TGTGCCAGTAGCCTTGAGGGGGCAGGGGGTCAGCCCCAGCATTTT
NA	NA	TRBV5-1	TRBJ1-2	CASSLVSSNYGYTF	TGCGCCAGCAGCTTGGTTAGCAGCAACTATGGCTACACCTTC
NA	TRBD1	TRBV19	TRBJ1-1	CASSRGQGYTEAFF	TGTGCCAGTAGCAGGGGACAGGGATACACTGAAGCTTTCTTT
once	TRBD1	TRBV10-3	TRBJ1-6	CAISEDRGRSSPLHF	TGTGCCATCAGTGAGGACAGGGGGCGAAGTTCACCCCTCCACTTT
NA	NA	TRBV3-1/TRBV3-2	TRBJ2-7	CASNQNRAYEQYF	TGTGCCAGCAACCAAAACAGGGCGTACGAGCAGTACTTC
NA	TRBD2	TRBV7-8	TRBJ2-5	CASSLVAGGPTETQYF	TGTGCCAGCAGCTTAGTCGCGGGGGGGCCCACGGAGACCCAGTACTTC